This TCR beta chain was observed in a study of T-cell reconstitution after alpha-beta-depleted transplantation in children. V lost 5 bases to trimming and J lost 5 bases, with 12 bases between them. CDR3 length: 14 residues. This clonotype was found a few times. Unique molecular identifiers were used to barcode this TCRbeta library. TCRdb re-called the PCR reads through MiXCR, storing one row per CDR3 protein. The sample includes approximately 400,000 distinct CDR3 sequences, approximately 11% seen only once; the top ten take about 5%. The clonotype was recovered from a human donor who donated a stem cell graft to a child with acute myeloid leukemia. This rearrangement joins TRBV12-3 or TRBV12-4 to TRBJ2-2, with D maybe TRBD2 (6 bases). The source was PBMCs from the stem cell graft donor, collected from the stem cell graft. The CDR3 sequence: CASSAGPSTGELFF. The CDR3 DNA reads TGTGCCAGCAGTGCGGGGCCCTCAACCGGGGAGCTGTTTTTT.